These T cell receptor beta chains were read from a single sample in a study of blood T cells in healthy people across ages. MiXCR, applied by TCRdb to the 5' RACE reads, yields one record per CDR3 protein. The profile shows around 990,000 distinct CDR3 sequences, roughly two fifths of them singletons. The specimen sequenced was blood. Receptors originate from a man between 18 and 29 years old in good health. The CDR3 runs from the conserved cysteine through the conserved F or W. The D gene is left open where the match is weak. The size field is filled for only some rows; it gives once, few, many or a size class.

D | J | size | V | CDR3 | DNA
TRBD1 | TRBJ1-2 | few | TRBV28 | CASSFRDRSTF | TGTGCCAGCAGTTTCCGGGACAGGAGCACCTTC
TRBD2 | TRBJ2-5 | few | TRBV20-1 | CSARFPGLAGAETQYF | TGCAGTGCTAGATTCCCGGGACTAGCGGGGGCGGAGACCCAGTACTTC
. | TRBJ2-1 | . | TRBV7-9 | CASNHETSNEQFF | TGTGCCAGCAACCATGAGACTAGCAATGAGCAGTTCTTC
. | TRBJ2-7 | . | TRBV27 | CASSLTDGISYEQYF | TGTGCCAGCAGTTTAACGGACGGAATCTCCTACGAGCAGTACTTC
. | TRBJ2-7 | . | TRBV12-3/TRBV12-4 | CASSKGGNEQYF | TGTGCCAGCAGTAAAGGTGGAAATGAGCAGTACTTC
. | TRBJ1-4 | . | TRBV6-1 | CASSREVVSKGTVREKLFF | TGTGCCAGCAGCCGAGAGGTGGTTTCCAAAGGAACTGTTCGTGAAAAGCTGTTTTTT
. | TRBJ1-1 | . | TRBV2 | CASSDGTGWNTEAFF | TGTGCCAGCAGTGACGGAACAGGGTGGAACACTGAAGCTTTCTTT
. | TRBJ1-5 | . | TRBV4-1 | CASSQDWGVSQPQHF | TGCGCCAGCAGCCAAGACTGGGGGGTTAGCCAGCCCCAGCATTTT
TRBD1 | TRBJ2-3 | few | TRBV12-3/TRBV12-4 | CASSSRGQGQYF | TGTGCCAGCAGTTCCAGGGGGCAGGGTCAGTATTTT
. | TRBJ1-1 | . | TRBV15 | CATSRDGVVAFF | TGTGCCACCAGCAGAGATGGGGTTGTAGCTTTCTTT
TRBD1 | TRBJ2-7 | few | TRBV6-6 | CASSDRGRNEQYF | TGTGCCAGCAGTGACAGGGGGCGAAACGAGCAGTACTTC
. | TRBJ1-1 | . | TRBV29-1 | CSVVHRGTEAFF | TGCAGCGTTGTGCACAGAGGGACTGAAGCTTTCTTT
. | TRBJ1-6 | . | TRBV30 | CAGRRVNSPLHF | TGTGCCGGGAGGCGTGTGAATTCACCCCTCCACTTT
TRBD1 | TRBJ1-2 | . | TRBV4-1 | CASSHLGQGGSYTF | TGCGCCAGCAGCCACCTGGGACAGGGAGGAAGCTACACCTTC
. | TRBJ1-5 | . | TRBV6-6 | CASSYVVMQPQHF | TGTGCCAGCAGTTACGTCGTGATGCAGCCCCAGCATTTT
. | TRBJ1-5 | few | TRBV4-3 | CASSQGRQGGQPQHF | TGCGCCAGCAGCCAAGGCCGCCAGGGCGGCCAGCCCCAGCATTTT
. | TRBJ1-1 | few | TRBV5-1 | CASSPGDGQAFF | TGCGCCAGCAGCCCGGGGGACGGACAAGCTTTCTTT
. | TRBJ2-3 | . | TRBV12-3/TRBV12-4 | CASSLWGGPTDTQYF | TGTGCCAGCAGTTTATGGGGGGGGCCAACAGATACGCAGTATTTT
TRBD1 | TRBJ2-4 | few | TRBV18 | CASSPKTGGFIQYF | TGTGCCAGCTCACCAAAAACAGGGGGCTTCATTCAGTACTTC
. | TRBJ2-1 | few | TRBV12-3/TRBV12-4 | CASFHGTPPEEQFF | TGTGCCAGTTTCCACGGGACCCCCCCAGAGGAGCAGTTCTTC
. | TRBJ2-5 | . | TRBV9 | CASSSRPGGETQYF | TGTGCCAGCAGCTCTAGACCGGGCGGAGAGACCCAGTACTTC
. | TRBJ2-1 | few | TRBV20-1 | CSARDVRGNEQFF | TGCAGTGCTAGAGATGTCAGGGGCAATGAGCAGTTCTTC
. | TRBJ1-1 | . | TRBV7-3 | CASSLLRTSEAFF | TGTGCCAGCAGCTTGCTTAGGACATCCGAAGCTTTCTTT
. | TRBJ2-3 | few | TRBV7-2 | CASSLGPKDTDTQYF | TGTGCCAGCAGCTTAGGTCCCAAAGACACAGATACGCAGTATTTT
. | TRBJ2-2 | . | TRBV4-2 | CASSQINLRDGVLFF | TGTGCCAGCAGCCAAATAAACCTACGGGACGGTGTTTTGTTTTTT
TRBD2 | TRBJ2-5 | . | TRBV18 | CASSLYAGEGQETQYF | TGTGCCAGCTCCCTCTACGCCGGGGAGGGACAAGAGACCCAGTACTTC
TRBD1 | TRBJ2-1 | . | TRBV6-2/TRBV6-3 | CASRIGQGASPAQFF | TGTGCCAGCAGAATCGGACAGGGGGCGAGCCCAGCGCAGTTCTTC
. | TRBJ1-1 | . | TRBV6-2/TRBV6-3 | CASNAEFPPEAFF | TGTGCCAGCAATGCGGAATTCCCCCCTGAAGCTTTCTTT
. | TRBJ1-3 | . | TRBV14 | CASSQWQDGNTIYF | TGTGCCAGCAGTCAATGGCAGGATGGAAACACCATATATTTT
. | TRBJ1-1 | . | TRBV7-9 | CASSKAVNTEAFF | TGTGCCAGCAGCAAAGCTGTGAACACTGAAGCTTTCTTT